This T cell receptor (beta chain) was captured by sequencing in a study of shared clonotypes between healthy human individuals. This clone was observed a single time. What it binds is unknown. V was pared by 7 bases and J by 9 bases, with 12 bases of the junction left unmatched. Germline-derived CDR1 and CDR2 are SQVTM and ANQGSEA. The CDR3 is 15 residues long. TCRdb's table, derived via immunoSEQ multiplex PCR, lists solely in-frame clones and lacks some. The sample lists approximately 2.3 million clones, 85% to 95% occurring once. General study findings and limits: Non-shared clonotypes had lower generation probabilities than clonotypes shared by all four sorted-subset donors.

The sequence was collected from a man younger than 30 in good health. Some clones in this sample may be carry-over from other donors' samples. The rearrangement joins TRBV29-1 to TRBJ2-1, with 13 bases that match TRBD2. The sample was naive CD4+ T cells from PBMCs. Subset of the sample: CD45RA+ positively selected. The CDR3 sequence: CSAVRTSGSTGEQFF. The CDR3 nucleotides are TGCAGCGCCGTGCGGACTAGCGGGAGCACGGGTGAGCAGTTCTTC.